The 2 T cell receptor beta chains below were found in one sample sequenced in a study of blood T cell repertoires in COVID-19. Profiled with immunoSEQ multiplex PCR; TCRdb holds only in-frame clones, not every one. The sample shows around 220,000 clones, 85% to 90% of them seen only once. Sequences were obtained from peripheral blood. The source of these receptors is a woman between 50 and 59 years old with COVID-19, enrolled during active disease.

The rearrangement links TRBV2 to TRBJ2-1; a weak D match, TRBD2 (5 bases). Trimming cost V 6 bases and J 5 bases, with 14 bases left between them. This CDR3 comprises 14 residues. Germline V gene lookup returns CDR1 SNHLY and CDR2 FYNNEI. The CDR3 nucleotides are TGTGCCAGCAGATCCGGTGCGACTAACAATGAGCAGTTCTTC. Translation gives CASRSGATNNEQFF.

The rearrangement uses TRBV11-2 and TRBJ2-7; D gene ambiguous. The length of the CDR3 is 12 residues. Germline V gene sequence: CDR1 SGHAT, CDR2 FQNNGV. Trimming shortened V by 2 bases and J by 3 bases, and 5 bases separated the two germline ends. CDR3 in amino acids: CASSLSSYEQYV. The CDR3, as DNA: TGTGCCAGCAGCTTATCTAGCTACGAGCAGTACGTC.